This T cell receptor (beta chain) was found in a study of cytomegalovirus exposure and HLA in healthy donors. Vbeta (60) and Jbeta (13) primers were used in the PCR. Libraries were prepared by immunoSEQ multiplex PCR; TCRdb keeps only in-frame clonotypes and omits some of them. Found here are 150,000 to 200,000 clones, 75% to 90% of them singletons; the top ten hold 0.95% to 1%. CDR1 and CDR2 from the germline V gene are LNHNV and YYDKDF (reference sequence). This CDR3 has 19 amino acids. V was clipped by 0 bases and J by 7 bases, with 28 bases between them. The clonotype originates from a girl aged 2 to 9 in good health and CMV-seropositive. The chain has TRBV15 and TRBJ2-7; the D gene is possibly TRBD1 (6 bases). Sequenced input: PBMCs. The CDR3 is CATSRDLGHRVRTSREQYF. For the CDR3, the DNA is TGTGCCACCAGCAGAGATCTGGGCCACAGGGTTAGGACCTCGAGGGAGCAGTACTTC.